The clone carrying this T cell receptor beta chain was detected only a few times. For the second PCR, which ran for roughly 6 to 11 cycles, a sample-barcoded 5' primer and a J-beta primer mix were used. From the 5' RACE reads, TCRdb called clonotypes with MiXCR, one entry per CDR3 protein. The sample lists 700,000 to 900,000 distinct CDR3 sequences, about 53% occurring once. These data come from a study of blood T cells in healthy people across ages. Trimming cost V 7 bases and J 0 bases; bases outside gene matches: 12. The CDR3 loop spans 16 amino acids. The germline V gene has CDR1 DFQATT and CDR2 SNEGSKA (reference sequence).

This TCR came from a man aged 80 or over in good health. The rearrangement uses TRBV20-1 and TRBJ2-7, with 10 positions matching TRBD2. The sequenced sample consisted of blood. CDR3 nucleotides: TGCAGTGTCAGACGAGGACTAGCGGATAGCTCCTACGAGCAGTACTTC. The encoded protein is CSVRRGLADSSYEQYF.